This TCR beta chain stems from a study of blood T cell repertoires in COVID-19. This clone was seen a handful of times. Under the authors' procedure: Estimates of nucleated cell counts were drawn from the amplification of reference gene primers. Only in-frame clones appear in the TCRdb table, and some are missing; sequencing was by immunoSEQ multiplex PCR. The V and J calls and clone size were taken over from that table, and D and trimming were inferred from the DNA. Of 350,000 to 450,000 clones listed, over 80% were seen once; the top ten hold 5% to 6%. The trim removed 3 bases at V and 3 bases at J, leaving 11 bases unmatched. Per germline, CDR1 LGHNA and CDR2 YNFKEQ. The CDR3 extends over 17 amino acids.

V is TRBV4-2 and J is TRBJ2-1; 7 bases line up with TRBD2. The sequence was collected from a woman aged 45-65 years who had recovered from COVID-19. The sequenced material came from PBMCs or T cells enriched from blood (not recorded which). DNA for the CDR3: TGTGCCAGCAGCCAGGTATCGGGGGGAGGAAACTACAATGAGCAGTTCTTC. This gives the protein CASSQVSGGGNYNEQFF.